The clone carrying this TCR beta chain was seen only a few times. What it binds is not known. These data originate in a study of cytomegalovirus exposure and HLA in healthy donors. The V segment lost 6 bases and the J segment 1 base; nucleotides outside the gene matches: 10. Germline V gene lookup returns CDR1 SNHLY and CDR2 FYNNEI. This CDR3 is built from 17 residues. Study-wide results and caveats: HLA-A and HLA-B allele assignments for most subjects were reportedly predicted accurately using TCR beta sequences. Several of the most significant clusters appeared linked to common viral pathogens, based on a later analysis. Earlier analysis looked at TCR beta V segments, and most were productive about 87% or about 30% of the time. Clonal expansion was found to be greater in HLA-associated TCR beta chains than in equally common others in a later analysis.

PCR primers comprised 60 Vbeta and 13 Jbeta primers. Sequencing was performed with immunoSEQ multiplex PCR; in TCRdb, only in-frame clones are kept and a portion is missing. Among 150,000 or so clones listed, around 81% were seen once. The sequenced sample was PBMCs. The source of this sequence is a woman under 30 in good health and CMV-seropositive. The chain recombines TRBV2 with TRBJ2-5; 11 nucleotides line up with TRBD2. This chain's CDR3 is CASSAIAGGLLQETQYF. CDR3 DNA: TGTGCCAGCAGCGCAATAGCGGGGGGGCTTCTCCAAGAGACCCAGTACTTC.